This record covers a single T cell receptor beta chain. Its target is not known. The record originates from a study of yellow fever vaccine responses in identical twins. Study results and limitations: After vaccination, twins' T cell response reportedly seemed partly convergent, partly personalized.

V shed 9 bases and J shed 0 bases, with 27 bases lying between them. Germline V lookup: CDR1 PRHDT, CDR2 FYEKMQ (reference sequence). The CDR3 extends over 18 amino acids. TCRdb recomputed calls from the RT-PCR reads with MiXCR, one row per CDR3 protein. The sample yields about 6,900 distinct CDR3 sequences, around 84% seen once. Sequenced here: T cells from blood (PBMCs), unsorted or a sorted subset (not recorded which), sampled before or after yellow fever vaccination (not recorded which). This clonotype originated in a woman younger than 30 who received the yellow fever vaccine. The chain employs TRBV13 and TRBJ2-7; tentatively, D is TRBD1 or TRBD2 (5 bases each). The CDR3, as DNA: TGTGCCAGTGTTTTCCGTCGGGACGCCTCTCCTGTCTCCTACGAGCAGTACTTC. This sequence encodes CASVFRRDASPVSYEQYF.